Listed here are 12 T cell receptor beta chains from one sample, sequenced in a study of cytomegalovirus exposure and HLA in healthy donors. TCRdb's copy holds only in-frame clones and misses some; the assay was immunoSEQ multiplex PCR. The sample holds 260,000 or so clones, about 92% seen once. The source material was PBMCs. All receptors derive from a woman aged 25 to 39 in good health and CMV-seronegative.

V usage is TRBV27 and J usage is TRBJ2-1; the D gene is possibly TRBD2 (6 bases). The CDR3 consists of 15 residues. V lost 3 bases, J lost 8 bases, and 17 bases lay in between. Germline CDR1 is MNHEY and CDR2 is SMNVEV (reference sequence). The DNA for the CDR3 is TGTGCCAGCAGTTTTACTCCGGGACTCCAGGATGAGCAGTTCTTC. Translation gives CASSFTPGLQDEQFF.

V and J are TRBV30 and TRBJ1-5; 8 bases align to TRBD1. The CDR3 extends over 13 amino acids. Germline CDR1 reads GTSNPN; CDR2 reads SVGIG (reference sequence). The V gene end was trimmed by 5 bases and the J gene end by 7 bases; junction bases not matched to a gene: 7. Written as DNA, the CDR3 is TGTGCCTGGGGCTCAGGGGGCGGGCAGCCCCAGCATTTT. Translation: CAWGSGGGQPQHF.

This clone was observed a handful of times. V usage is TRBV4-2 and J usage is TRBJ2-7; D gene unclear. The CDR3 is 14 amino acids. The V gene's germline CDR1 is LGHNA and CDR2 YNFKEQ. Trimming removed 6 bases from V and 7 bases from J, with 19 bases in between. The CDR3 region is CASSGRHPLAEQYF. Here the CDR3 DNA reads TGTGCCAGCAGTGGACGACACCCTCTGGCTGAGCAGTACTTC.

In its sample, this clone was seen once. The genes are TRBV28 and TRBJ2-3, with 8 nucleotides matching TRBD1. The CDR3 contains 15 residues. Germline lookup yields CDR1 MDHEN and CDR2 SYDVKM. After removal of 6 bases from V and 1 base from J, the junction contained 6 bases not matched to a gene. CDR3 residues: CASSRTGFRTDTQYF. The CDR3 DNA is TGTGCCAGCAGCCGGACAGGGTTCCGCACAGATACGCAGTATTTT.

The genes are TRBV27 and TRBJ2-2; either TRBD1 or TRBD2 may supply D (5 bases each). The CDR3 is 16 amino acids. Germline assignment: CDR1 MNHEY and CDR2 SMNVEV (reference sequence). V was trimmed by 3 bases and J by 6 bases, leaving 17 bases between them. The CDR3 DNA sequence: TGTGCCAGCAGTTTCGGGCCGCGAGGGGCGGCCGGGGAGCTGTTTTTT. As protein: CASSFGPRGAAGELFF.

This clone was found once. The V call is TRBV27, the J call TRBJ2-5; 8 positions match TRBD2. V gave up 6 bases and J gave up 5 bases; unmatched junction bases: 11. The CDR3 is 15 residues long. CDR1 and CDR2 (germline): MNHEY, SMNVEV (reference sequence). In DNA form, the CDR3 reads TGTGCCAGCAGGGGAGGTGGAGCGGGAGTGGAGACCCAGTACTTC. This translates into CASRGGGAGVETQYF.

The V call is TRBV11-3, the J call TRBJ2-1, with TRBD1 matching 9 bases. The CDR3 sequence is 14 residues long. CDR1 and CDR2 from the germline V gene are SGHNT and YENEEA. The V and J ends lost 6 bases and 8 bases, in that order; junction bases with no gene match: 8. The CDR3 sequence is CASSPWTGDDEQFF. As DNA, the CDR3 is TGTGCCAGCAGTCCGTGGACAGGGGACGATGAGCAGTTCTTC.

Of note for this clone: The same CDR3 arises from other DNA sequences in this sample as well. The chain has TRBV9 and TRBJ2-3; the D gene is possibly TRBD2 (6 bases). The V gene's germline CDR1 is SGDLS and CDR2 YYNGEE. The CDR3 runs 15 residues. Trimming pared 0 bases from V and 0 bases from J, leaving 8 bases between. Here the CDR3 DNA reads TGTGCCAGCAGCGTAGCGGGAGTCAGCACAGATACGCAGTATTTT. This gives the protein CASSVAGVSTDTQYF.

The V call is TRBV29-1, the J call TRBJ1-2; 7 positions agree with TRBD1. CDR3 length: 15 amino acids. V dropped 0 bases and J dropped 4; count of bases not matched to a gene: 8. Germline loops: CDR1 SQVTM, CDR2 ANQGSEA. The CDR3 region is CSVEDNSGQVYGYTF. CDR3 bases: TGCAGCGTTGAAGATAATAGTGGACAGGTCTATGGCTACACCTTC.

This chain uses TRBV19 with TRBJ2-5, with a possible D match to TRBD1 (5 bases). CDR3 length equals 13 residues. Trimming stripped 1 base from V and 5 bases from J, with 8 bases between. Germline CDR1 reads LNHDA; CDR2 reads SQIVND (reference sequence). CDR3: CASSIAGWETQYF. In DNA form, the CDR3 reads TGTGCCAGTAGTATAGCAGGGTGGGAGACCCAGTACTTC.

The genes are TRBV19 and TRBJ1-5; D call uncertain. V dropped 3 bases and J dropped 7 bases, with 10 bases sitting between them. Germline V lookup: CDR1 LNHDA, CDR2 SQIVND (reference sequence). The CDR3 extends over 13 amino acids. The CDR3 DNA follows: TGTGCCAGTAGTATGACGACTTCGCAGCCCCAGCATTTT. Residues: CASSMTTSQPQHF.

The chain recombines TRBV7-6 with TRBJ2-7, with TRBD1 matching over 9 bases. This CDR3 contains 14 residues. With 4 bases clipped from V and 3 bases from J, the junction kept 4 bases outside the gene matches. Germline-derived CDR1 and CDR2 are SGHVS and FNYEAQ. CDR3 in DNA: TGTGCCAGCAGCTCTGGGACAGGGAACTACGAGCAGTACTTC. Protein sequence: CASSSGTGNYEQYF.